These 6 T cell receptor beta chains were all obtained from the same sample, sequenced in a study of cytomegalovirus exposure and HLA in healthy donors. The primer mix had 60 Vbeta and 13 Jbeta primers. Some clones are missing from TCRdb's copy, which holds only in-frame ones; the method was immunoSEQ multiplex PCR. This repertoire includes around 52,000 clones. The sequencing input was PBMCs. The receptors here all came from a man in his forties or fifties in good health and CMV-seropositive.

V gene TRBV19 combines with J gene TRBJ2-3; TRBD2 matches 11 bases. With 7 bases clipped from V and 0 bases from J, the junction kept 12 bases outside the gene matches. The length of the CDR3 is 18 residues. Germline V gene sequence: CDR1 LNHDA, CDR2 SQIVND (reference sequence). In DNA form, the CDR3 reads TGTGCCAGTACCCATAGCGGGAGGGCCCAAACTAGCACAGATACGCAGTATTTT. Its protein is CASTHSGRAQTSTDTQYF.

The chain carries TRBV7-9 and TRBJ1-3, with a possible D match to TRBD1 (6 bases). V dropped 5 bases and J dropped 7 bases, with 9 bases sitting between them. Per the germline V gene, CDR1 is SEHNR and CDR2 is FQNEAQ (reference sequence). The CDR3 is made up of 12 amino acids. This chain's CDR3 is CASSPQGNTIYF. The DNA for the CDR3 is TGTGCCAGCAGCCCTCAGGGGAACACCATATATTTT.

The chain combines TRBV6-1 with TRBJ1-5; TRBD1 is a possible D gene (6 bases). Trimming removed 6 bases at V and 3 bases at J, with 9 bases between. The CDR3 has 13 amino acids. Germline lookup yields CDR1 MNHNS and CDR2 SASEGT. The CDR3 DNA reads TGTGCCAGCAGACAGGGAATCAATCAGCCCCAGCATTTT. Translating it yields CASRQGINQPQHF.

The chain couples TRBV4-1 to TRBJ2-7; TRBD2 aligns across 10 bases. This CDR3 contains 14 residues. With V trimmed by 7 bases and J by 2 bases, 5 bases remained unmatched. Germline CDR1 MGHRA, CDR2 YSYEKL. CDR3 sequence (DNA): TGCGCCAGCACCACTAGCGGGATTACCTACGAGCAGTACTTC. As protein: CASTTSGITYEQYF.

V usage is TRBV19 and J usage is TRBJ2-1, with D hard to call. This CDR3 contains 12 residues. CDR1 is LNHDA and CDR2 is SQIVND in the germline V gene (reference sequence). V was shortened by 4 bases and J by 9 bases, with 10 bases between the two germline ends. CDR3 nucleotides: TGTGCCAGTAGTAATCCTGTTCTTGAGCAGTTCTTC. This codes for CASSNPVLEQFF.

The J gene is TRBJ1-1, the V gene TRBV5-4, with 10 bases aligning to TRBD1. The CDR3 sequence is 15 residues long. Germline V gene data show CDR1 as SGHNT and CDR2 as YYREEE (reference sequence). J lost 3 bases, V lost 4 bases, and 6 bases had no gene match. CDR3 in amino acids: CASSPPGQGYTEAFF. In DNA form, the CDR3 reads TGTGCCAGCAGCCCGCCGGGACAGGGGTACACTGAAGCTTTCTTT.